Listed below are T cell receptor beta chains from one sample, sequenced in a study of blood T cells in healthy people across ages. TCRdb reanalysed the 5' RACE reads using MiXCR and keeps one entry per CDR3 protein. The data hold roughly 1,800,000 distinct CDR3 sequences, with roughly 50% observed a single time. The sequenced sample was blood. The receptors were sampled from a woman aged 40 to 50 in good health. Each CDR3 is given with its conserved first and last residue. D genes are given only for firm matches. Clone size is not always given. Where it is, it says once, few, many or a class for expanded clones.

TRBV28	TRBJ1-2	NA	TRBD1	CASRPGQGIDGYTF	TGTGCCAGTCGACCGGGACAGGGTATAGATGGCTACACCTTC
TRBV7-9	TRBJ2-1	NA	NA	CASSRPSQGDFRFF	TGTGCCAGCAGCCGACCAAGCCAGGGAGACTTCAGGTTCTTC
TRBV21-1	TRBJ1-5	NA	NA	CASSGRGVLVSQSNQPQHF	TGTGCCAGCAGCGGGCGGGGGGTCCTGGTAAGTCAAAGCAATCAGCCCCAGCATTTT
TRBV20-1	TRBJ2-3	NA	NA	CSAKAATDTQYF	TGCAGTGCTAAGGCAGCCACAGATACGCAGTATTTT
TRBV28	TRBJ2-3	NA	NA	CASTPGGGGTDTQYF	TGTGCCAGTACTCCTGGAGGGGGCGGCACAGATACGCAGTATTTT
TRBV5-1	TRBJ2-4	NA	TRBD1	CASSIGQGSSDIQYF	TGCGCCAGCAGCATCGGACAGGGGTCTTCGGACATTCAGTACTTC
TRBV28	TRBJ2-5	NA	NA	CASSFGGSIETQYF	TGTGCCAGCAGTTTTGGGGGTAGCATCGAGACCCAGTACTTC
TRBV20-1	TRBJ2-7	few	NA	CSARKGSSSYEQYF	TGCAGTGCTAGAAAGGGGTCGAGCTCCTACGAGCAGTACTTC
TRBV7-9	TRBJ2-1	NA	NA	CASSLDREYDEQFF	TGTGCCAGCAGCTTAGACAGGGAGTATGATGAGCAGTTCTTC
TRBV29-1	TRBJ2-3	NA	NA	CSVDGQGRGDTQYF	TGCAGCGTTGACGGGCAGGGGAGGGGAGATACGCAGTATTTT
TRBV20-1	TRBJ2-1	many	NA	CSASFSNNEQFF	TGCAGTGCTAGTTTTTCAAACAATGAGCAGTTCTTC
TRBV5-1	TRBJ2-1	NA	TRBD2	CASSELAGIYNEQFF	TGCGCCAGCAGCGAACTAGCGGGGATATACAATGAGCAGTTCTTC
TRBV10-2	TRBJ1-4	NA	NA	CATSERTNEKLFF	TGCGCCACCTCCGAGAGGACTAATGAAAAACTGTTTTTT
TRBV9	TRBJ1-1	NA	NA	CASSVAGSVAEAFF	TGTGCCAGCAGCGTAGCAGGGTCGGTCGCTGAAGCTTTCTTT
TRBV28	TRBJ2-3	NA	TRBD2	CASSSAGGRKDTQYF	TGTGCCAGCAGTTCCGCGGGGGGGCGCAAGGATACGCAGTATTTT
TRBV7-3	TRBJ1-6	NA	NA	CASSLSSGAANSPLHF	TGTGCCAGCAGCTTAAGTTCAGGGGCGGCGAATTCACCCCTCCACTTT
TRBV12-3/TRBV12-4	TRBJ2-5	NA	NA	CASSFSIETQYF	TGTGCCAGCAGTTTCTCCATTGAGACCCAGTACTTC
TRBV6-2/TRBV6-3	TRBJ2-7	NA	NA	CASARDTSYEQYF	TGTGCCAGCGCCCGGGACACCTCCTACGAGCAGTACTTC
TRBV7-9	TRBJ2-7	once	TRBD1	CASTKGQGASYEQYF	TGTGCCAGCACAAAGGGACAGGGGGCCTCCTACGAGCAGTACTTC
TRBV27	TRBJ1-1	NA	NA	CASSLSTVLNTEAFF	TGTGCCAGCAGTTTATCCACAGTGTTGAACACTGAAGCTTTCTTT
TRBV4-3	TRBJ2-5	few	TRBD2	CASSQEGTSGWETQYF	TGCGCCAGCAGCCAAGAGGGGACTAGCGGGTGGGAGACCCAGTACTTC
TRBV27	TRBJ2-3	few	NA	CASSFNPDTQYF	TGCGCCAGCAGCTTCAATCCTGATACGCAGTATTTT
TRBV6-1	TRBJ2-4	few	NA	CASSEIVGAGAKNIQYF	TGTGCCAGCAGTGAAATTGTGGGGGCAGGGGCCAAAAACATTCAGTACTTC
TRBV9	TRBJ1-1	NA	TRBD1	CASSVATGTGGSTVTEAFF	TGTGCCAGCAGCGTAGCTACGGGGACAGGGGGGTCGACGGTTACTGAAGCTTTCTTT
TRBV5-1	TRBJ2-7	NA	NA	CATATESSYEQYF	TGCGCCACTGCGACGGAAAGCTCCTACGAGCAGTACTTC
TRBV27	TRBJ2-3	few	TRBD1	CASTNLDRIGTDTQYF	TGTGCCAGCACCAACCTGGACAGGATCGGCACAGATACGCAGTATTTT
TRBV6-5	TRBJ2-3	few	TRBD1	CASSYANWGEQGAGDTQYF	TGTGCCAGCAGTTACGCAAATTGGGGGGAGCAGGGGGCAGGAGATACGCAGTATTTT
TRBV28	TRBJ2-4	NA	TRBD1	CASSWTGRNIQYF	TGTGCCAGCTCATGGACAGGGAGAAACATTCAGTACTTC
TRBV20-1	TRBJ1-2	NA	NA	CSARDGQVQLYGYTF	TGCAGTGCTAGAGACGGACAAGTCCAACTCTATGGCTACACCTTC
TRBV29-1	TRBJ2-1	few	TRBD2	CSVDRRSGGYNEQFF	TGCAGCGTTGATAGAAGGAGCGGGGGATACAATGAGCAGTTCTTC
TRBV29-1	TRBJ2-4	NA	NA	CSGFVSSQNIQYF	TGCAGCGGGTTCGTCAGCAGCCAAAACATTCAGTACTTC
TRBV28	TRBJ2-4	NA	TRBD2	CASSAPVAGGLNAKNIQYF	TGTGCCAGCAGTGCGCCGGTAGCGGGAGGGCTAAATGCCAAAAACATTCAGTACTTC
TRBV5-1	TRBJ2-5	NA	NA	CASSPQGGEFGTQYF	TGCGCCAGCAGCCCCCAAGGGGGGGAATTCGGGACCCAGTACTTC
TRBV20-1	TRBJ2-5	NA	NA	CSARDKEIDRAQYF	TGCAGTGCTAGAGATAAGGAGATCGACCGAGCCCAGTACTTC
TRBV12-3/TRBV12-4	TRBJ1-2	few	NA	CASSLAGLTLYGYTF	TGTGCCAGCAGTTTAGCGGGACTGACCCTCTATGGCTACACCTTC
TRBV4-2	TRBJ1-2	NA	NA	CASSQQPRGAGVANYGYTF	TGTGCCAGCAGCCAACAGCCTCGGGGGGCGGGAGTCGCTAACTATGGCTACACCTTC
TRBV2	TRBJ2-5	few	TRBD1	CASRRDRGSRKYF	TGTGCCAGCCGGAGAGACAGGGGCTCACGGAAGTACTTC